What follows is one T cell receptor beta chain and its context. Its antigen is undetermined. As the sequencing template, cDNA was produced by extracting RNA and reverse transcribing it. Profiled with immunoSEQ multiplex PCR; TCRdb holds only in-frame clones, not every one. The sample lists approximately 150,000 clones, around 58% occurring once. The data were obtained in a study of CD8+ T cells in alopecia areata. Study-wide points: Many expanded lesional clones persisted in scalp and blood during tofacitinib. Higher clonality was seen in lesional scalp than in normal scalp, especially in alopecia totalis/universalis. Just one nonresponder means the tie between baseline CD8+ expansion and response stays uncertain.

The J segment lost 6 bases and the V segment lost 6 bases, leaving 9 bases of the junction unmatched. CDR1 and CDR2 from the germline V gene are SQVTM and ANQGSEA. The CDR3 is made up of 14 amino acids. Specified treatment: oral pan-JAK inhibitor, 5-10 mg twice daily. Peripheral blood and lesional scalp punch biopsies came from alopecia areata patients. The chain couples TRBV29-1 to TRBJ2-1; 9 bases map to TRBD1. This sequence originates from a human donor with alopecia areata. The sample consisted of CD4+ T cells sorted from blood, taken at week 56, from a patient treated with tofacitinib. The CDR3 reads CSVAGQGIVNEQFF. The CDR3 bases are TGCAGCGTAGCCGGACAGGGGATCGTCAATGAGCAGTTCTTC.